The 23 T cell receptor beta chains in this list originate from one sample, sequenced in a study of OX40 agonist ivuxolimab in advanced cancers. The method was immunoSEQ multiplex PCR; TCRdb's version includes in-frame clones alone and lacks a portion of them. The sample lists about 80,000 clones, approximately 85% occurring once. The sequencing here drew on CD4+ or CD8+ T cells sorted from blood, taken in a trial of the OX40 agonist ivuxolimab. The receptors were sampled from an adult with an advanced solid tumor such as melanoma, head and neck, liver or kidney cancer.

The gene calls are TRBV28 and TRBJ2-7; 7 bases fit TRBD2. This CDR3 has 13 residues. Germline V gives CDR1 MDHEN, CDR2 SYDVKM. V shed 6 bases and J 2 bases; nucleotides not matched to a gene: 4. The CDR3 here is CASRGGGTYEQYF. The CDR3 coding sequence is TGTGCCAGCAGGGGGGGAGGGACCTACGAGCAGTACTTC.

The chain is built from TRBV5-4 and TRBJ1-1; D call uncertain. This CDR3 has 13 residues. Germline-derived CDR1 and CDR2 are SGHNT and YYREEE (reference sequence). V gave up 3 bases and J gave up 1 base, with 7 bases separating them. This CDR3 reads CASSSSANTEAFF. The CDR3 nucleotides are TGTGCCAGCAGCTCTTCGGCGAACACTGAAGCTTTCTTT.

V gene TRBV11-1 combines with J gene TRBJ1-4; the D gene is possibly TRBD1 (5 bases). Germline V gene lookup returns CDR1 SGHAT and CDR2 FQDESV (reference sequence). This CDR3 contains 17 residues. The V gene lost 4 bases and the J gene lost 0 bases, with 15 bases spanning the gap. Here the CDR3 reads CASSSGSGLATNEKLFF. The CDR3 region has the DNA TGTGCCAGCAGCTCGGGGTCGGGGCTTGCAACTAATGAAAAACTGTTTTTT.

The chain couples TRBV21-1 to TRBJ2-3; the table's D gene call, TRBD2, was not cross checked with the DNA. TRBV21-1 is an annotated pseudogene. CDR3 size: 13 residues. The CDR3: CASSKEEVDTQYF. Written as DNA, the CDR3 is TGTGCCAGCAGCAAGGAGGAAGTGGATACGCAGTATTTT.

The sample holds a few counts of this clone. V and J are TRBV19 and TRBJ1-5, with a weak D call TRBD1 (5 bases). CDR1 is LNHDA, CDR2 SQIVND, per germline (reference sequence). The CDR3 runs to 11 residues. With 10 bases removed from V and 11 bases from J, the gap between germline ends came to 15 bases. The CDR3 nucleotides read TGTGCCACCGGATCAGGGTGGGCCCAGCATTTT. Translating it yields CATGSGWAQHF.

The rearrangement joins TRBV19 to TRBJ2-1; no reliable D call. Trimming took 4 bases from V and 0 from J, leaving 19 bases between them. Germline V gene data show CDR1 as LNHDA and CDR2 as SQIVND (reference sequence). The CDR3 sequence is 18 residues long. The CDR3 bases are TGTGCCAGTAGTACCTTCGAAGGACGGTTGAGCTCCTACAATGAGCAGTTCTTC. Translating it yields CASSTFEGRLSSYNEQFF.

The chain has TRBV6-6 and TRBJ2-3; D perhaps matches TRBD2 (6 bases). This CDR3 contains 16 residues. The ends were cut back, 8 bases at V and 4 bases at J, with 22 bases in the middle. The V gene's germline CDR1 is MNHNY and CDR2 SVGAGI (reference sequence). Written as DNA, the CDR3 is TGTGCCAGCGCTAGGGGCCAGACTAGTCATGCAGATACGCAGTATTTT. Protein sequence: CASARGQTSHADTQYF.

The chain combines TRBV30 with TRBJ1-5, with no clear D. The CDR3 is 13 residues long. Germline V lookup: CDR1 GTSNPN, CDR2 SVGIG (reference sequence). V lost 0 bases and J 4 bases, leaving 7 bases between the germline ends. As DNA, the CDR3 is TGTGCCTGGAGTGTACTGGGGAATCAGCCCCAGCATTTT. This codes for CAWSVLGNQPQHF. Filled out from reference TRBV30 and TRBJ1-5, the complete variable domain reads SQTIHQWPATLVQPVGSPLSLECTVEGTSNPNLYWYRQAAGRGLQLLFYSVGIGQISSEVPQNLSASRPQDRQFILSSKKLLLSDSGFYLCAWSVLGNQPQHFGDGTRLSIL.

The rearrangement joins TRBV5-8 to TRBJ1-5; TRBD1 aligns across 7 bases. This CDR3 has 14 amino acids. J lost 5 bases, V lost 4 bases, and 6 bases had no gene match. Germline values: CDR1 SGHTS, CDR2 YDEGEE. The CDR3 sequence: CASSPQGLHQPQHF. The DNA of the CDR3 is TGTGCCAGCAGCCCACAGGGGCTCCATCAGCCCCAGCATTTT.

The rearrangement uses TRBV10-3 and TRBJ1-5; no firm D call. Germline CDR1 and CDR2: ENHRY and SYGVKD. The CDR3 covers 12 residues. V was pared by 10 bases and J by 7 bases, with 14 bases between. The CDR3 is CATRVLGQPQHF. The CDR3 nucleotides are TGTGCCACACGGGTCCTTGGCCAGCCCCAGCATTTT.

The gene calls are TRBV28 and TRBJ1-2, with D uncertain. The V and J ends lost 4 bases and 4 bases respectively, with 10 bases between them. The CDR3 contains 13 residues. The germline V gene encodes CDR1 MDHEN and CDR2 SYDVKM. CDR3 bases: TGTGCCAGCAGTTCGGACGGGCTCTATGGCTACACCTTC. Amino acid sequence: CASSSDGLYGYTF.

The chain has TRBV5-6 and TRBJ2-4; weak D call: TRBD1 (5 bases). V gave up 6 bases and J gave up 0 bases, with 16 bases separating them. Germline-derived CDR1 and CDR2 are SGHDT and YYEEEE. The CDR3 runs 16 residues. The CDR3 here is CASISWGRLAKNIQYF. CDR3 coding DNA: TGTGCCAGCATCTCATGGGGCCGGCTAGCCAAAAACATTCAGTACTTC.

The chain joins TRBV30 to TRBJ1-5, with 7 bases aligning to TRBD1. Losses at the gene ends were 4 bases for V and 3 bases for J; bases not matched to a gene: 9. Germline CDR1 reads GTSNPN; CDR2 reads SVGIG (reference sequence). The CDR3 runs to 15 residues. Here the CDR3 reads CAWNNREGANQPQHF. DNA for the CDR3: TGTGCCTGGAATAACAGGGAGGGGGCCAATCAGCCCCAGCATTTT.

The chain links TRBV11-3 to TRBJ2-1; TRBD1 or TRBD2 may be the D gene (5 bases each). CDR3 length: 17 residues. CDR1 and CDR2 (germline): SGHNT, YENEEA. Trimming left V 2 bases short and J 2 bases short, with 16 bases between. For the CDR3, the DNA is TGTGCCAGCAGCTTACGGACCGGGACGAGGACCTACAATGAGCAGTTCTTC. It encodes CASSLRTGTRTYNEQFF.

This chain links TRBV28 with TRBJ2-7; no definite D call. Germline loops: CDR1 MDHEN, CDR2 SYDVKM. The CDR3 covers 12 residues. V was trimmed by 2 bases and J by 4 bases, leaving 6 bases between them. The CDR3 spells CASSLARYEQYF. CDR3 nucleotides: TGTGCCAGCAGTTTAGCGAGGTACGAGCAGTACTTC.

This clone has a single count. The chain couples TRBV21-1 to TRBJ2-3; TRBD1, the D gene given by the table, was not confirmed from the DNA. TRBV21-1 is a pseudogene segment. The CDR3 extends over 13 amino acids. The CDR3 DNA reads TGTGCCAACGGGACAGGGGTCACAGATACGCAGTATTTT. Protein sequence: CANGTGVTDTQYF.

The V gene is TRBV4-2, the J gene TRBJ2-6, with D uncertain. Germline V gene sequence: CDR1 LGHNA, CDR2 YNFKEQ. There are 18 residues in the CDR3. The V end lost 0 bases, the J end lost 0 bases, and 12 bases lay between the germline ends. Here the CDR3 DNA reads TGTGCCAGCAGCCAAGAAAACCCAATAAGCTCTGGGGCCAACGTCCTGACTTTC. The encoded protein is CASSQENPISSGANVLTF.

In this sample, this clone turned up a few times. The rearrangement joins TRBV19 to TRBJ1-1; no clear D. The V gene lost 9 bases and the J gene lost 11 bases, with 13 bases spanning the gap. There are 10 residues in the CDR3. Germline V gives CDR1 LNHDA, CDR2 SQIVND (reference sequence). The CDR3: CASRARRAFF. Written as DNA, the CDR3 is TGTGCCAGCCGGGCCCGACGGGCTTTCTTT.

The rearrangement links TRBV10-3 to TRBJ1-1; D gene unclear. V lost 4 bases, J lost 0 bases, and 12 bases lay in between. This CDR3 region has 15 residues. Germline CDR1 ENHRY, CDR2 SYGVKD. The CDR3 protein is CAISAGELLNTEAFF. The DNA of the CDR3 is TGTGCCATCAGTGCGGGAGAACTACTGAACACTGAAGCTTTCTTT.

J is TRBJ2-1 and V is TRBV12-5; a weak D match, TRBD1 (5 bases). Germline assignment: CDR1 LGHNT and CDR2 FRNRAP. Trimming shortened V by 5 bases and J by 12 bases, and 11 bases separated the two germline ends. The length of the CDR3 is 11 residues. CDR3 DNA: TGTGCTAGTGGTCTCCCAGGGCGGCAGTTCTTC. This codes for CASGLPGRQFF.

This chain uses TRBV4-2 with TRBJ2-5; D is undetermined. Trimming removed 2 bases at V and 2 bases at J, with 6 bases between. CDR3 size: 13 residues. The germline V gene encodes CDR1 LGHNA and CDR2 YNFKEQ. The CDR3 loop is CASSQNQQETQYF. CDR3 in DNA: TGTGCCAGCAGCCAAAACCAGCAAGAGACCCAGTACTTC.

The CDR3 sequence is CASSPAGVGSDTQYF. DNA of the CDR3: TGTGCCAGCTCCCCAGCGGGAGTGGGGTCAGATACGCAGTATTTT. The chain combines TRBV18 with TRBJ2-3; 8 bases fit TRBD2. CDR3 length: 15 residues. Trimming removed 6 bases from V and 4 bases from J; junction bases left unmatched: 9. From germline, CDR1 is KGHSH and CDR2 LQKENI.

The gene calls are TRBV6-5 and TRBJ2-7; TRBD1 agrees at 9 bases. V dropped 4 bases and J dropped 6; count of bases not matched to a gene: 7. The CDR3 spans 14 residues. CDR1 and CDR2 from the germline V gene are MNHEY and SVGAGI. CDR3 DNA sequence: TGTGCCAGCAGTTTCAGGACAGGGGCCCTCGAGCAGTACTTC. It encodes CASSFRTGALEQYF.